A selection of T cell receptor beta chains follows, all from one sample in a study of blood T cell repertoires in COVID-19. TCRdb keeps only in-frame clones here, not all; method: immunoSEQ multiplex PCR. The data contain about 87,000 clones, around 83% of them singletons. The specimen sequenced was peripheral blood. Receptor source: a woman aged 70-85 years with acute or convalescent COVID-19. The CDR3 runs from the conserved cysteine through the conserved F or W. The D gene is left open where the match is weak. The size entry is marked missing in some rows and otherwise reads once, few, many or a size class.

v_gene: TRBV7-6
j_gene: TRBJ1-1
abundance: .
d_gene: .
CDR3nt: TGTGCCAGCAGCACTACAATGAACACTGAAGCTTTCTTT
CDR3aa: CASSTTMNTEAFF

v_gene: TRBV18
j_gene: TRBJ1-5
abundance: .
d_gene: TRBD1
CDR3nt: TGTGCCAGCTCACCATTTGCGGGACAGATCAATCAGCCCCAGCATTTT
CDR3aa: CASSPFAGQINQPQHF

v_gene: TRBV10-2
j_gene: TRBJ1-5
abundance: once
d_gene: .
CDR3nt: TGCGCCAGCGCCACACAGGGTCATCAGCCCCAGCATTTT
CDR3aa: CASATQGHQPQHF

v_gene: TRBV2
j_gene: TRBJ1-1
abundance: .
d_gene: .
CDR3nt: TGTGCCAGCAGTGAAGCGCTGGGGGCTAACACTGAAGCTTTCTTT
CDR3aa: CASSEALGANTEAFF

v_gene: TRBV7-9
j_gene: TRBJ2-3
abundance: .
d_gene: TRBD2
CDR3nt: TGTGCCAGCAGGGCGGGGGGAAGCACAGATACGCAGTATTTT
CDR3aa: CASRAGGSTDTQYF

v_gene: TRBV12-3/TRBV12-4
j_gene: TRBJ1-1
abundance: .
d_gene: .
CDR3nt: TGTGCCAGCAGGCGTTACAGCGGCACTGAAGCTTTCTTT
CDR3aa: CASRRYSGTEAFF

v_gene: TRBV10-1
j_gene: TRBJ2-7
abundance: .
d_gene: TRBD1
CDR3nt: TGCGCCAGCAGCTTCGGGGACAGGGAGCAGTACTTC
CDR3aa: CASSFGDREQYF

v_gene: TRBV18
j_gene: TRBJ1-3
abundance: .
d_gene: .
CDR3nt: TGTGCCAGCTCACCACAGGGGTTCTCTGGAAACACCATATATTTT
CDR3aa: CASSPQGFSGNTIYF

v_gene: TRBV7-9
j_gene: TRBJ1-2
abundance: .
d_gene: TRBD1
CDR3nt: TGTGCCAGCAGCTTACCAAATCCCGGGACAGGGCCCCATGGCTACACCTTC
CDR3aa: CASSLPNPGTGPHGYTF

v_gene: TRBV5-1
j_gene: TRBJ1-2
abundance: .
d_gene: .
CDR3nt: TGCGCCAGCAGCTTGGACGGCGGGCTGCTTTATGGCTACACCTTC
CDR3aa: CASSLDGGLLYGYTF

v_gene: TRBV5-8
j_gene: TRBJ2-7
abundance: .
d_gene: .
CDR3nt: TGTGCCAGCAGCGCCCCCGCGCCAGGGTATATTTCCTACGAGCAGTACTTC
CDR3aa: CASSAPAPGYISYEQYF